The 27 T cell receptor beta chains below come from one sample, sequenced in a study of regulatory T cells in long-lasting Graves disease. Both iRepertoire HTBI primers and Arm-PCR of CDR3 regions were used to build the TCR beta libraries. MiXCR, applied by TCRdb to the multiplex PCR reads, yields one record per CDR3 protein. Among over 200,000 distinct CDR3 sequences listed, around a sixth were seen once. Described time point: newly diagnosed GD, antithyroid drugs for less than 3 months. Isolated PBMC RNA provided the starting material for the TCR library. This sample was shared with a second study, whose subject was T cells in Graves' hyperthyroidism and ophthalmopathy.

Sample: peripheral blood mononuclear cells (PBMCs), taken at new diagnosis, from a patient treated with antithyroid drugs. Every receptor here comes from a woman aged 25 to 39 with Graves disease.

This clonotype was recorded at least ten times. This rearrangement joins TRBV12-3 or TRBV12-4 to TRBJ2-1; possibly TRBD2 for D (6 bases). V dropped 6 bases and J dropped 0 bases, with 12 bases sitting between them. The CDR3 covers 15 residues. CDR3 DNA sequence: TGTGCCAGCAGCTTGACTAGGAGCTCCTACAATGAGCAGTTCTTC. Translated: CASSLTRSSYNEQFF.

This clonotype appeared many times. The DNA for the CDR3 is TGTGCCAGCAGCCCGAGACTAGCGATAGGAACCGGGGAGCTGTTTTTT. This gives the protein CASSPRLAIGTGELFF. This sequence joins TRBV7-2 and TRBJ2-2; 8 positions agree with TRBD2. V lost 5 bases, J lost 5 bases, and 10 bases stayed unmatched. The CDR3 runs to 16 residues. In germline, CDR1 is SGHTA, CDR2 FQGNSA.

The chain carries TRBV29-1 and TRBJ2-7; TRBD2 matches at 10 bases. V shed 4 bases and J 5 bases; nucleotides not matched to a gene: 5. Germline lookup yields CDR1 SQVTM and CDR2 ANQGSEA. The CDR3 is made up of 13 amino acids. The CDR3 is CSVVSGGAHEQYF. The CDR3 bases are TGCAGCGTTGTGAGCGGGGGGGCCCACGAGCAGTACTTC.

This clonotype was seen ten or more times. The chain employs TRBV27 and TRBJ1-2; 7 bases line up with TRBD1. Germline V CDR1 and CDR2: MNHEY, SMNVEV (reference sequence). Trimming removed 5 bases from V and 10 bases from J; junction bases left unmatched: 7. The CDR3 sequence is 12 residues long. In nucleotides, the CDR3 is TGTGCCAGCAGTCCGAGGGACAGCCACTACACCTTC. Encoded protein: CASSPRDSHYTF.

This clonotype was observed a few times. The junction differs from germline at one of its ends, possibly a read error. The chain employs TRBV12-3 or TRBV12-4 and TRBJ1-1; D uncertain. The CDR3 is 13 amino acids. CDR3 coding DNA: TGTGCCGGCAGTTTACTAGACGGGAGAGAAGCTTTCTTT. Translating gives CAGSLLDGREAFF.

This clonotype was seen only a few times. This chain uses TRBV11-3 with TRBJ2-2; 7 bases match TRBD1. V lost 5 bases and J lost 3; bases outside the gene matches: 6. CDR3 length equals 15 residues. Germline values: CDR1 SGHNT, CDR2 YENEEA. In DNA, the CDR3 is TGTGCCAGCAGCCCGGGACAGATGGACACCGGGGAGCTGTTTTTT. Its translation: CASSPGQMDTGELFF.

This clonotype was seen ten or more times. The rearrangement links TRBV12-3 or TRBV12-4 to TRBJ2-1, with 8 bases matching TRBD2. V gave up 2 bases and J gave up 1 base; unmatched junction bases: 4. There are 16 residues in the CDR3. The CDR3 spells CASSLMLAGSYNEQFF. DNA for the CDR3: TGTGCCAGCAGTTTAATGTTAGCGGGGTCCTACAATGAGCAGTTCTTC.

This clonotype showed up many times. The rearrangement uses TRBV9 and TRBJ2-3; TRBD2 matches 8 bases. Germline V lookup: CDR1 SGDLS, CDR2 YYNGEE. V trimming: 5 bases; J trimming: 3 bases; junction bases outside the gene matches: 14. The CDR3 length is 17 residues. CDR3 residues: CASSPLGSGGGTDTQYF. The CDR3 DNA is TGTGCCAGCAGTCCTCTCGGGTCGGGCGGGGGGACAGATACGCAGTATTTT.

This clonotype was observed at least ten times. J is TRBJ1-5 and V is TRBV2, with D tentatively TRBD1 (5 bases). Trimming shortened V by 7 bases and J by 2 bases, and 12 bases separated the two germline ends. The CDR3 is made up of 14 amino acids. CDR1 is SNHLY and CDR2 is FYNNEI in the germline V gene. CDR3 sequence: CASNGPGGNQPQHF. Written as DNA, the CDR3 is TGTGCCAGCAACGGTCCGGGGGGCAATCAGCCCCAGCATTTT.

This clonotype was counted many times. V is TRBV7-2 and J is TRBJ1-5; D is perhaps TRBD1 (6 bases). CDR3 length equals 15 residues. Trimming took off 5 bases at V and 6 bases at J, with 17 bases between the two ends. Germline lookup yields CDR1 SGHTA and CDR2 FQGNSA. CDR3 loop: CASSLMGGALQPQHF. The CDR3 DNA reads as TGTGCCAGCAGCCTTATGGGGGGCGCGCTTCAGCCCCAGCATTTT.

This clonotype was counted many times. The chain couples TRBV2 to TRBJ1-2, with TRBD1 matching over 9 bases. In germline, CDR1 is SNHLY, CDR2 FYNNEI. The CDR3 is 12 amino acids. J gave up 8 bases and V 8 bases, and 6 bases lay outside the gene matches. The CDR3 protein is CASEGQGSGYTF. The DNA for the CDR3 is TGTGCCAGCGAGGGACAGGGAAGCGGCTACACCTTC.

The V call is TRBV6-1, the J call TRBJ1-1, with unresolved D. From germline, CDR1 is MNHNS and CDR2 SASEGT. V lost 7 bases and J 4 bases, leaving 13 bases between the germline ends. This CDR3 is built from 13 residues. The CDR3 nucleotides read TGTGCCAGCATTGACACGGTCCTCACTGAAGCTTTCTTT. It encodes CASIDTVLTEAFF.

This clonotype has ten or more counts. The chain links TRBV18 to TRBJ2-5; 9 positions match TRBD2. V lost 3 bases and J lost 5; bases outside the gene matches: 7. CDR1 is KGHSH, CDR2 LQKENI, per germline. This CDR3 comprises 15 residues. CDR3 bases: TGTGCCAGCTCACCTGGACTAAGCGGGAGGGAGACCCAGTACTTC. Its protein product is CASSPGLSGRETQYF.

A few counts support this clonotype. The rearrangement links TRBV4-1 to TRBJ2-7, with D possibly TRBD2 on 5 matching bases. Per the germline V gene, CDR1 is MGHRA and CDR2 is YSYEKL. V gave up 1 base and J gave up 0 bases, with 10 bases separating them. The CDR3 is 15 amino acids. This chain's CDR3 is CASSQVGDRSYEQYF. CDR3 bases: TGCGCCAGCAGCCAAGTGGGAGACCGCTCCTACGAGCAGTACTTC.

This chain joins TRBV5-1 and TRBJ1-1, with D unresolved. The V gene lost 0 bases and the J gene lost 4 bases, with 16 bases spanning the gap. Germline CDR1 and CDR2: SGHRS and YFSETQ. The CDR3 consists of 16 residues. The CDR3 sequence is CASSLGSSSGGTEAFF. CDR3 DNA sequence: TGCGCCAGCAGCTTGGGGAGTTCGTCGGGAGGCACTGAAGCTTTCTTT.

This clonotype was detected ten times or more. This sequence joins TRBV14 and TRBJ2-7; 7 bases map to TRBD1. The CDR3 is made up of 17 amino acids. V lost 0 bases, J lost 1 base, and 9 bases stayed unmatched. CDR1 and CDR2 (germline): SGHDN, FVKESK. CDR3 region: CASSQDRAPGQSYEQYF. Written as DNA, the CDR3 is TGTGCCAGCAGCCAAGATCGGGCACCGGGACAGTCCTACGAGCAGTACTTC.

The chain has TRBV7-9 and TRBJ1-4; no definite D call. Trimming removed 5 bases at V and 1 base at J, with 11 bases between. Germline V gives CDR1 SEHNR, CDR2 FQNEAQ (reference sequence). CDR3 size: 15 residues. CDR3 nucleotides: TGTGCCAGCAGCCCCAACATGGTAACTAATGAAAAACTGTTTTTT. Residues: CASSPNMVTNEKLFF.

This clonotype was seen at least ten times. This chain joins TRBV3-1 and TRBJ1-5; D gene unclear. Trimming removed 1 base from V and 0 bases from J, with 13 bases in between. The CDR3 totals 17 residues. Germline assignment: CDR1 LGHDT and CDR2 YNNKEL (reference sequence). CDR3 coding DNA: TGTGCCAGCAGCCAAGGAGGTGCGGGTTTTAGCAATCAGCCCCAGCATTTT. It is translated as CASSQGGAGFSNQPQHF.

This clonotype was found many times. The chain combines TRBV19 with TRBJ1-5; D not certain. The CDR3 extends over 13 amino acids. The germline CDR1 and CDR2 sequences are LNHDA and SQIVND (reference sequence). Trimming cost V 8 bases and J 2 bases, with 10 bases left between them. CDR3: CASLSYGNQPQHF. CDR3 sequence (DNA): TGTGCCAGTCTCAGCTACGGCAATCAGCCCCAGCATTTT.

This clonotype was recorded many times. The chain employs TRBV7-9 and TRBJ1-2; 10 bases fit TRBD1. CDR1 and CDR2 from the germline V gene are SEHNR and FQNEAQ (reference sequence). The CDR3 spans 16 residues. Unmatched junction bases numbered 11, after V lost 4 bases and J lost 6 bases. This chain's CDR3 is CASSSPGTGDLHGYTF. CDR3 bases: TGTGCCAGCAGCTCTCCCGGGACAGGGGACCTGCATGGCTACACCTTC.

This clonotype occurred many times. The V and J genes are TRBV5-1 and TRBJ1-1, with a tentative D call TRBD1 (6 bases). The CDR3 totals 15 residues. Germline-derived CDR1 and CDR2 are SGHRS and YFSETQ. The V and J ends lost 10 bases and 1 base respectively, with 20 bases between them. DNA for the CDR3: TGCGCCGGCCCACGGGCAGGGGAGCCGAACACTGAAGCTTTCTTT. This encodes CAGPRAGEPNTEAFF. Full variable domain (outside the CDR3, taken from reference TRBV5-1 and TRBJ1-1): KAGVTQTPRYLIKTRGQQVTLSCSPISGHRSVSWYQQTPGQGLQFLFEYFSETQRNKGNFPGRFSGRQFSNSRSEMNVSTLELGDSALYLCAGPRAGEPNTEAFFGQGTRLTVV.

At least ten counts were recorded for this clonotype. The chain combines TRBV5-1 with TRBJ1-6; D gene uncertain. Germline V gene sequence: CDR1 SGHRS, CDR2 YFSETQ. V was pared by 2 bases and J by 7 bases, with 10 bases between. CDR3 size: 14 residues. DNA for the CDR3: TGCGCCAGCAGCTTTGAACAGAAAAATTCACCCCTCCACTTT. This encodes CASSFEQKNSPLHF.

This clonotype has a count of ten or more. The chain uses TRBV2 and TRBJ1-2; TRBD1 matches at 9 bases. CDR1 and CDR2 (germline): SNHLY, FYNNEI. V was pared by 7 bases and J by 3 bases, with 6 bases of the junction left unmatched. The CDR3 consists of 14 residues. The CDR3 is CASTVDRGDYGYTF. CDR3 in DNA: TGTGCCAGCACTGTCGACAGGGGGGACTATGGCTACACCTTC.

The sample holds many counts of this clonotype. The chain has TRBV20-1 and TRBJ1-1, with D maybe TRBD1 (6 bases). V was clipped by 0 bases and J by 4 bases, with 12 bases between them. The germline V gene has CDR1 DFQATT and CDR2 SNEGSKA (reference sequence). The CDR3 has 14 amino acids. This CDR3 is CSARDGGQRTEAFF. The CDR3 nucleotides are TGCAGTGCTAGAGATGGGGGGCAGCGCACTGAAGCTTTCTTT.

This clonotype occurred a few times. The rearrangement uses TRBV4-1 and TRBJ2-7; 8 nucleotides match TRBD2. V was pared by 3 bases and J by 5 bases, with 6 bases of the junction left unmatched. From germline, CDR1 is MGHRA and CDR2 YSYEKL. The CDR3 loop spans 14 amino acids. The CDR3 protein is CASSQTGLADEQYF. CDR3 nucleotides: TGCGCCAGCAGCCAGACTGGACTAGCCGACGAGCAGTACTTC.

This chain joins TRBV7-9 and TRBJ1-2, with a possible D match to TRBD1 (6 bases). Trimming cost V 3 bases and J 8 bases, with 16 bases left between them. This CDR3 has 14 residues. In germline, CDR1 is SEHNR, CDR2 FQNEAQ (reference sequence). The DNA of the CDR3 is TGTGCCAGCAGCTTCTCCGAGGGGGGCGGAGGCTACACCTTC. This encodes CASSFSEGGGGYTF.

This clonotype was recorded at least ten times. This sequence joins TRBV4-1 and TRBJ1-5; D call uncertain. V shed 0 bases and J shed 4 bases, with 13 bases lying between them. Germline V gives CDR1 MGHRA, CDR2 YSYEKL. The CDR3 is 16 amino acids. The CDR3 loop is CASSQDDRALNQPQHF. The CDR3 DNA sequence: TGCGCCAGCAGCCAAGATGACCGGGCGTTGAATCAGCCCCAGCATTTT.